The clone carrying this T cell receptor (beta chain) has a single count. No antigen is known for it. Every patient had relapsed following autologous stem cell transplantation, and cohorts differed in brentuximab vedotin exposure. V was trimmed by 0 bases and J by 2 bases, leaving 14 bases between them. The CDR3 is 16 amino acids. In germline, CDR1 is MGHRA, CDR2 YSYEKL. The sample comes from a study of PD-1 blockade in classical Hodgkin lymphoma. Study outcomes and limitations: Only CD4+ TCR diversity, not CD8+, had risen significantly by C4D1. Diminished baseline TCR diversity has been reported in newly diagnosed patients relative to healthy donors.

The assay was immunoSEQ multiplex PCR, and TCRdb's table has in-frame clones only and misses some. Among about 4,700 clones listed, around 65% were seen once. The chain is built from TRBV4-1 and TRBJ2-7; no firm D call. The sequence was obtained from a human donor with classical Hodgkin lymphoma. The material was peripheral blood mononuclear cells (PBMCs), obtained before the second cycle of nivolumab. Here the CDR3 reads CASSQDGLGTTYEQYF. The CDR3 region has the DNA TGCGCCAGCAGCCAAGATGGTCTGGGTACGACCTACGAGCAGTACTTC.